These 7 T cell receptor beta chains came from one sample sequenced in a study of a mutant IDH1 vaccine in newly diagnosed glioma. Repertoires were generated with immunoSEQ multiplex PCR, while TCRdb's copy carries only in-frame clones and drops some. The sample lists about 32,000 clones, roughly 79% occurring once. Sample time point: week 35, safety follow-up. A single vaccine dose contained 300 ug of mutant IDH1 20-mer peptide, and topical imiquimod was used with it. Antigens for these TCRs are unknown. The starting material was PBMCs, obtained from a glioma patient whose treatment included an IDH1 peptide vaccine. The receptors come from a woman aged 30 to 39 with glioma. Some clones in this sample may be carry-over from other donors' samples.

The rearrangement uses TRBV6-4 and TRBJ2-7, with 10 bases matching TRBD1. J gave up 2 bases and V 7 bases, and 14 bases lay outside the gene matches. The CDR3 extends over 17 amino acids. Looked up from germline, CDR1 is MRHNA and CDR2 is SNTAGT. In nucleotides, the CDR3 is TGTGCCAGCACCCAAGACCTTTCTGGACAGGGGGCCTACGAGCAGTACTTC. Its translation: CASTQDLSGQGAYEQYF.

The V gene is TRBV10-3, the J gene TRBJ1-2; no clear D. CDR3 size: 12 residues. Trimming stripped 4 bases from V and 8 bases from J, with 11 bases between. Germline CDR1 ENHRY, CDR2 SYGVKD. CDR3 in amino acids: CAISGSEEGYTF. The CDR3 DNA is TGTGCCATCAGTGGGTCCGAGGAAGGCTACACCTTC.

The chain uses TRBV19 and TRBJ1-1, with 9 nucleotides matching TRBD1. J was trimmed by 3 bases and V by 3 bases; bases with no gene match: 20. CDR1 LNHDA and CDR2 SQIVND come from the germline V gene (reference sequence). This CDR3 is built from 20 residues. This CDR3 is CASSIIGRIFRDRVDTEAFF. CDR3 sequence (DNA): TGTGCCAGTAGTATCATAGGGAGGATCTTCCGGGACAGGGTTGACACTGAAGCTTTCTTT.

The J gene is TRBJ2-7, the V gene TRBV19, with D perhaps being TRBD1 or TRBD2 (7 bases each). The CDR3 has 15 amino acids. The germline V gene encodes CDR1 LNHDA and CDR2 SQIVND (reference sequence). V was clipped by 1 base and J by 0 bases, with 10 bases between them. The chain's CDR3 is CASSIGEGASYEQYF. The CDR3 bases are TGTGCCAGTAGTATAGGGGAGGGGGCCTCCTACGAGCAGTACTTC.

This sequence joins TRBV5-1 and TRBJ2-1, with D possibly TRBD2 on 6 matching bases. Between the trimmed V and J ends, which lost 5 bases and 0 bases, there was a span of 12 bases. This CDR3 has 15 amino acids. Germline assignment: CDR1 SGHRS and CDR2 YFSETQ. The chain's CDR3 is CASRERASSYNEQFF. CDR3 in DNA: TGCGCCAGCAGAGAGCGGGCGAGCTCCTACAATGAGCAGTTCTTC.

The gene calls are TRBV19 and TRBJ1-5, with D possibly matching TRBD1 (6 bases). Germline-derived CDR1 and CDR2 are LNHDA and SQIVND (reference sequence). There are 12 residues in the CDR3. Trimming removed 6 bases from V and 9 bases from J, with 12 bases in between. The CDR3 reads CASRSRGGPQHF. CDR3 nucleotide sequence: TGTGCCAGTAGGTCCAGGGGAGGGCCCCAGCATTTT.

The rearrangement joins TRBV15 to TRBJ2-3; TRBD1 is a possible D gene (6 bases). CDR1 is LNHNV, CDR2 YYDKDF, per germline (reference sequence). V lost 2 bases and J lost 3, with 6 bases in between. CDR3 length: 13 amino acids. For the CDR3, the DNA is TGTGCCACCAGCAGAACAGGGACAGATACGCAGTATTTT. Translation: CATSRTGTDTQYF.